The 14 T cell receptor beta chains below come from one sample, sequenced in a study of T-cell memory formation after mild COVID-19. TCRdb recomputed calls from the 5' RACE reads with MiXCR, one row per CDR3 protein. The sample holds about 340,000 distinct CDR3 sequences, approximately 13% seen once. The specimen sequenced was PBMCs or a T cell subset sorted from them (not recorded which). Every receptor here comes from a man between 18 and 35 years old who had mild COVID-19 (a few samples of this study predate the infection). Cell type and time point are not known.

This chain links TRBV30 with TRBJ1-1; D uncertain. The V gene's germline CDR1 is GTSNPN and CDR2 SVGIG (reference sequence). This CDR3 region has 10 residues. Between the trimmed V and J ends, which lost 5 bases and 3 bases, there was a span of 4 bases. This CDR3 is CAWQHTEAFF. The CDR3 nucleotides read TGTGCCTGGCAGCACACTGAAGCTTTCTTT.

Only one count was recorded for this clonotype. This chain joins TRBV29-1 and TRBJ2-3, with 8 bases matching TRBD2. CDR1 and CDR2 (germline): SQVTM, ANQGSEA. This CDR3 is 14 amino acids long. J was trimmed by 4 bases and V by 6 bases; bases with no gene match: 9. CDR3 sequence (DNA): TGCAGCGTCCGGGACGGGAGGGGTCCAGATACGCAGTATTTT. Encoded protein: CSVRDGRGPDTQYF.

Only a few counts were recorded for this clonotype. The chain has TRBV4-3 and TRBJ1-5; D possibly corresponds to TRBD1 (6 bases). This CDR3 contains 15 residues. The germline gives CDR1 LGHNA, CDR2 YSLEER. The V gene lost 3 bases and the J gene lost 7 bases, with 16 bases spanning the gap. CDR3 residues: CASSQTTGRGQPQHF. CDR3 bases: TGCGCCAGCAGCCAGACAACAGGGAGGGGCCAGCCCCAGCATTTT.

This clonotype was detected ten times or more. This sequence joins TRBV5-4 and TRBJ2-7, with D tentatively TRBD2 (5 bases). The V end was cut by 0 bases, the J end by 6 bases, with 13 bases between. This CDR3 spans 14 amino acids. Germline V gene sequence: CDR1 SGHNT, CDR2 YYREEE (reference sequence). CDR3 sequence reads: CASSLADEGGEQYF. DNA for the CDR3: TGTGCCAGCAGCTTGGCCGACGAGGGCGGCGAGCAGTACTTC.

The sample holds a few counts of this clonotype. This rearrangement joins TRBV4-3 to TRBJ2-1; perhaps TRBD2 as D (6 bases). Germline CDR1 and CDR2: LGHNA and YSLEER. CDR3 size: 12 residues. V was clipped by 3 bases and J by 10 bases, with 10 bases between them. CDR3 sequence (DNA): TGCGCCAGCAGCCACCGGAGGGGAGAGCAGTTCTTC. Its protein product is CASSHRRGEQFF.

CDR3 amino acids: CATSTDRGEQYV. In nucleotides, the CDR3 is TGTGCCACCAGCACGGACAGGGGAGAGCAGTACGTC. V gene TRBV15 combines with J gene TRBJ2-7, with TRBD1 identical over 9 bases. Germline V gene data show CDR1 as LNHNV and CDR2 as YYDKDF (reference sequence). The ends lost 4 bases at V and 7 bases at J; junction bases unmatched: 2. CDR3 size: 12 residues.

This clonotype was seen a few times. The chain carries TRBV6-6 and TRBJ1-5; D uncertain. V lost 2 bases to trimming and J lost 2 bases, with 13 bases between them. The CDR3 contains 16 residues. The germline CDR1 and CDR2 sequences are MNHNY and SVGAGI (reference sequence). This chain's CDR3 is CASSYGYRTRNQPQHF. The CDR3 coding sequence is TGTGCCAGCAGTTACGGGTATAGGACCCGCAATCAGCCCCAGCATTTT.

The chain couples TRBV7-2 to TRBJ2-2; D possibly uses TRBD1 or TRBD2 (5 bases each). Germline V CDR1 and CDR2: SGHTA, FQGNSA. This CDR3 has 15 amino acids. V lost 4 bases and J 3 bases, leaving 12 bases between the germline ends. As DNA, the CDR3 is TGTGCCAGCAGCTCCCCGAAGGGACACACCGGGGAGCTGTTTTTT. Encoded protein: CASSSPKGHTGELFF. The whole variable domain, remainder taken from reference TRBV7-2 and TRBJ2-2, is GAGVSQSPSNKVTEKGKDVELRCDPISGHTALYWYRQSLGQGLEFLIYFQGNSAPDKSGLPSDRFSAERTGGSVSTLTIQRTQQEDSAVYLCASSSPKGHTGELFFGEGSRLTVL.

This chain joins TRBV4-2 and TRBJ2-7; unclear D gene. The CDR3 consists of 15 residues. Germline CDR1 LGHNA, CDR2 YNFKEQ. V lost 5 bases to trimming and J lost 5 bases, with 19 bases between them. Written as DNA, the CDR3 is TGTGCCAGCAGCGGCGCCGGGCCCCCTGGCCACGAGCAGTACTTC. Translation: CASSGAGPPGHEQYF.

This clonotype was found many times. J is TRBJ1-1 and V is TRBV2, with D possibly being TRBD1 (6 bases). CDR1 and CDR2 (germline): SNHLY, FYNNEI. This CDR3 is built from 14 residues. V shed 8 bases and J shed 1 base, with 14 bases lying between them. This chain's CDR3 is CASSLQGQNTEAFF. Here the CDR3 DNA reads TGTGCCAGCTCCCTCCAGGGGCAGAACACTGAAGCTTTCTTT.

This clonotype was seen more than once but under ten times. This chain links TRBV28 with TRBJ2-2, with 9 nucleotides matching TRBD1. V was clipped by 7 bases and J by 5 bases; unmatched bases: 8. This CDR3 contains 15 residues. The germline CDR1 and CDR2 sequences are MDHEN and SYDVKM. CDR3 sequence reads: CASTTGGARTGELFF. The CDR3 DNA reads TGTGCCAGCACCACAGGGGGCGCCCGTACCGGGGAGCTGTTTTTT.

This clonotype is a singleton in its sample. The chain employs TRBV19 and TRBJ1-5; D ambiguous. The V gene lost 3 bases and the J gene lost 4 bases, with 4 bases spanning the gap. This CDR3 spans 12 amino acids. Germline CDR1 LNHDA, CDR2 SQIVND (reference sequence). The chain's CDR3 is CASSMSNQPQHF. The CDR3 region has the DNA TGTGCCAGTAGTATGTCAAATCAGCCCCAGCATTTT.

The rearrangement uses TRBV20-1 and TRBJ1-1; no firm D call. CDR3 length: 13 residues. Trimming removed 3 bases from V and 5 bases from J, with 13 bases in between. Per germline, CDR1 DFQATT and CDR2 SNEGSKA (reference sequence). CDR3 region: CSASSTAGTEAFF. In nucleotides, the CDR3 is TGCAGTGCTAGCAGCACGGCGGGAACTGAAGCTTTCTTT.

In this sample, this clonotype turned up a few times. The rearrangement joins TRBV7-9 to TRBJ2-7, with D perhaps assigned TRBD1 or TRBD2 (5 bases each). Trimming shortened V by 5 bases and J by 4 bases, and 18 bases separated the two germline ends. Germline V gene sequence: CDR1 SEHNR, CDR2 FQNEAQ (reference sequence). The length of the CDR3 is 15 residues. CDR3 sequence (DNA): TGTGCCAGCAGCCTGGGGACCGGGCCCTCGTACGAGCAGTACTTC. Its translation: CASSLGTGPSYEQYF. Using reference TRBV7-9 and TRBJ2-7 for the parts outside the CDR3, the full variable domain is DTGVSQNPRHKITKRGQNVTFRCDPISEHNRLYWYRQTLGQGPEFLTYFQNEAQLEKSRLLSDRFSAERPKGSFSTLEIQRTEQGDSAMYLCASSLGTGPSYEQYFGPGTRLTVT.